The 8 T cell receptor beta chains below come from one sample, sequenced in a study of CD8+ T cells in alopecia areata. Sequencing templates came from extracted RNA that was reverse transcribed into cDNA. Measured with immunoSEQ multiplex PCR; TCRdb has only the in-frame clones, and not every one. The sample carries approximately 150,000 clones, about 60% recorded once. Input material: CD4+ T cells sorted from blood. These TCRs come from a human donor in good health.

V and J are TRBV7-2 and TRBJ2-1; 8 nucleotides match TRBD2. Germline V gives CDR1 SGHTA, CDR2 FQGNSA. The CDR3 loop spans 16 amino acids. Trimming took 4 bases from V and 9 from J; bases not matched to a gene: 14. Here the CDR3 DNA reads TGTGCCAGCAGCTCCCGTAGCGGGACGATCTATGGTGAGCAGTTCTTC. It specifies CASSSRSGTIYGEQFF.

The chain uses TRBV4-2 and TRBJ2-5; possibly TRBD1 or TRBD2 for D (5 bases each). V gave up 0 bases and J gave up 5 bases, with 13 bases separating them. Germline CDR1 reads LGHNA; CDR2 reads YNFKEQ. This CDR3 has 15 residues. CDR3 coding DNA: TGTGCCAGCAGCCAAGAGGGGGATAGGTGGGAGACCCAGTACTTC. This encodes CASSQEGDRWETQYF.

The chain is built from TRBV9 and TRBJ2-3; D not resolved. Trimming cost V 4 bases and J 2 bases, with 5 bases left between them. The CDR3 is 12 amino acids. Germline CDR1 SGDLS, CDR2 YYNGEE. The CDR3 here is CASSQNTDTQYF. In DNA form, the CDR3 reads TGTGCCAGCAGCCAAAACACAGATACGCAGTATTTT.

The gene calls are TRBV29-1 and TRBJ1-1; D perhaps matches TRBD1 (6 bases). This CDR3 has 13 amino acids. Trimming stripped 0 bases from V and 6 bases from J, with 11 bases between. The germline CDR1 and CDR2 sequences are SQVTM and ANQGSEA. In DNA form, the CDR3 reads TGCAGCGTTGAAGACAGGGGCATCCCTGAAGCTTTCTTT. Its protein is CSVEDRGIPEAFF.

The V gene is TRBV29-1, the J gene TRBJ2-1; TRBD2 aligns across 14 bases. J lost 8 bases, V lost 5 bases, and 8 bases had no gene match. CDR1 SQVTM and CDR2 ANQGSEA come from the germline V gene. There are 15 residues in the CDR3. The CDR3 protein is CSVPPGLAGVDEQFF. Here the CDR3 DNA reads TGCAGCGTTCCACCGGGACTAGCGGGAGTCGATGAGCAGTTCTTC.

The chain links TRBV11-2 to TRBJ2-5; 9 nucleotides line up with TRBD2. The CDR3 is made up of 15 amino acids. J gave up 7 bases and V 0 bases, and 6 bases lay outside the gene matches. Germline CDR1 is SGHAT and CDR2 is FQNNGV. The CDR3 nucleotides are TGTGCCAGCAGCTTAGATGTAGCGGGGGAATGGACCCAGTACTTC. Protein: CASSLDVAGEWTQYF.

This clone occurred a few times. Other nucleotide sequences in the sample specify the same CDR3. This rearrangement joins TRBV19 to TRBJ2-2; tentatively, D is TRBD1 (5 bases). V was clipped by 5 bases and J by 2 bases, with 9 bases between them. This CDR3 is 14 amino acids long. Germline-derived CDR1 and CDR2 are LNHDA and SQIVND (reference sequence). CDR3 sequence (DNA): TGTGCCAGTAGTCCCCAGGGAAACACCGGGGAGCTGTTTTTT. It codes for CASSPQGNTGELFF.

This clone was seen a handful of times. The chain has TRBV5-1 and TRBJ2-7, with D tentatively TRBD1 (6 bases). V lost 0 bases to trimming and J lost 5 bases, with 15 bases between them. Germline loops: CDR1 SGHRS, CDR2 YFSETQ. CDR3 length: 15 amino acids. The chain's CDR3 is CASSLVPQGSNEQYF. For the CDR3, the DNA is TGCGCCAGCAGCTTGGTGCCCCAGGGGAGCAACGAGCAGTACTTC.